This record concerns one T cell receptor beta chain sequence. The length of the CDR3 is 16 residues. The germline gives CDR1 KGHSH, CDR2 LQKENI. V lost 2 bases to trimming and J lost 1 base; unmatched junction nucleotides: 4. This entry comes from a study of T cells after yellow fever vaccination. TCRdb used MiXCR to reprocess the 5' RACE reads, holding one entry per CDR3 protein. The sample holds fewer than 450,000 distinct CDR3 sequences; roughly 7.5% are singletons and the top ten take 15% to 20%. The source of this sequence is a man between 18 and 35 years old who received the YFV17D yellow fever vaccine. This specimen was PBMCs, taken roughly 45 days after the first yellow fever vaccination. This chain links TRBV18 with TRBJ1-2; 10 bases are a match to TRBD1. Written as DNA, the CDR3 is TGTGCCAGCTCACCATGGACAGGGGGAGATAACTATGGCTACACCTTC. Amino acid sequence: CASSPWTGGDNYGYTF.